What follows are 10 T cell receptor beta chains derived from one specimen sequenced in a study of persistence of HIV-infected CD4 T cells. This was the immunoSEQ version 4 assay in survey mode. Clones were sequenced by immunoSEQ multiplex PCR, and TCRdb holds only the in-frame ones, with some missing. Found here are some 50,000 clones, approximately 90% of them singletons; the top ten hold over 3%. This nonspecific control used anti-CD3/anti-CD28 bead stimulation of CD4+ T cells. Sorting selected CD4+ T cells upregulating both CD40 ligand and CD69. No antigen is known for these receptors. This material consisted of CD4+ T cells sorted from PBMCs after approximately 18-hour stimulation, taken from a patient who received antiretroviral therapy. Receptor source: an adult woman with HIV who was CMV-seropositive.

This clone was recorded only once. This chain joins TRBV5-5 and TRBJ1-4; D gene uncertain. Trimming left V 0 bases short and J 10 bases short, with 13 bases between. This CDR3 region has 14 residues. Germline-derived CDR1 and CDR2 are SGHKS and YYEKEE (reference sequence). This chain's CDR3 is CASSLGGAHGKLFF. The CDR3 DNA reads TGTGCCAGCAGCTTGGGTGGAGCGCATGGAAAACTGTTTTTT.

The V call is TRBV5-1, the J call TRBJ2-4; TRBD2 is a possible D gene (7 bases). The germline V gene has CDR1 SGHRS and CDR2 YFSETQ. Trimming removed 4 bases at V and 10 bases at J, with 18 bases between. The CDR3 loop spans 14 amino acids. DNA of the CDR3: TGCGCCAGCAGCCCGGGGGTCGGGGGGACAATTCAGTACTTC. It encodes CASSPGVGGTIQYF.

The chain has TRBV9 and TRBJ2-3; 7 bases align to TRBD1. The V gene end was trimmed by 1 base and the J gene end by 5 bases; junction bases not matched to a gene: 7. CDR1 and CDR2 (germline): SGDLS, YYNGEE. CDR3 size: 15 residues. The CDR3 coding sequence is TGTGCCAGCAGCGTATGGTGGACAGGAGGAGATACGCAGTATTTT. The encoded protein is CASSVWWTGGDTQYF.

This clone was detected once. The chain has TRBV3-1 (or the pseudogene TRBV3-2) and TRBJ1-2; no clear D gene. The CDR3 has 16 amino acids. V lost 1 base and J lost 7, with 19 bases in between. Germline CDR1 reads LGHDT; CDR2 reads YNNKEL (reference sequence). DNA for the CDR3: TGTGCCAGCAGCCAAGCCCATGCACGTACGAGTATTGGCTACACCTTC. Amino acids: CASSQAHARTSIGYTF.

The chain joins TRBV28 to TRBJ1-6; D is undetermined. Trimming stripped 3 bases from V and 3 bases from J, with 6 bases between. Germline V gene data show CDR1 as MDHEN and CDR2 as SYDVKM. The CDR3 is made up of 14 amino acids. The DNA for the CDR3 is TGTGCCAGCAGTTTGGGCAACTATAATTCACCCCTCCACTTT. This translates into CASSLGNYNSPLHF.

This chain uses TRBV6-2 or TRBV6-3 with TRBJ1-5; 7 nucleotides line up with TRBD1. This CDR3 region has 16 residues. CDR1 is MNHEY and CDR2 is SVGEGT in the germline V gene. V dropped 6 bases and J dropped 7; count of bases not matched to a gene: 15. Here the CDR3 reads CASSLPGGGRGQPQHF. CDR3 sequence (DNA): TGTGCCAGCAGCCTCCCTGGAGGGGGCCGAGGGCAGCCCCAGCATTTT.

This chain uses TRBV24-1 with TRBJ2-4; D gene unclear. CDR3 length: 13 residues. V lost 1 base and J lost 9, with 9 bases in between. Per germline, CDR1 KGHDR and CDR2 SFDVKD. The CDR3: CATSDLAKGIQYF. Here the CDR3 DNA reads TGTGCCACCAGTGATTTAGCCAAGGGCATTCAGTACTTC.

The rearrangement uses TRBV5-1 and TRBJ1-3, with D unresolved. CDR3 size: 14 residues. V was trimmed by 2 bases and J by 1 base, leaving 7 bases between them. The germline CDR1 and CDR2 sequences are SGHRS and YFSETQ. The CDR3 DNA follows: TGCGCCAGCAGCTTAATGGGGTCTGGAAACACCATATATTTT. Translating gives CASSLMGSGNTIYF.

The chain links TRBV28 to TRBJ2-1, with D hard to call. CDR1 and CDR2 from the germline V gene are MDHEN and SYDVKM. The ends were cut back, 6 bases at V and 4 bases at J, with 10 bases in the middle. This CDR3 has 13 amino acids. CDR3 in amino acids: CASSLSFYNEQFF. In nucleotides, the CDR3 is TGTGCCAGCAGCCTCTCTTTTTACAATGAGCAGTTCTTC.

The chain recombines TRBV25-1 with TRBJ2-5; maybe TRBD1 (6 bases). There are 16 residues in the CDR3. Germline V CDR1 and CDR2: MGHDK, SYGVNS. With 4 bases removed from V and 1 base from J, the gap between germline ends came to 16 bases. CDR3 sequence: CASSAHTGNLQETQYF. The CDR3 DNA reads as TGTGCCAGCAGTGCCCACACAGGGAATCTCCAAGAGACCCAGTACTTC.